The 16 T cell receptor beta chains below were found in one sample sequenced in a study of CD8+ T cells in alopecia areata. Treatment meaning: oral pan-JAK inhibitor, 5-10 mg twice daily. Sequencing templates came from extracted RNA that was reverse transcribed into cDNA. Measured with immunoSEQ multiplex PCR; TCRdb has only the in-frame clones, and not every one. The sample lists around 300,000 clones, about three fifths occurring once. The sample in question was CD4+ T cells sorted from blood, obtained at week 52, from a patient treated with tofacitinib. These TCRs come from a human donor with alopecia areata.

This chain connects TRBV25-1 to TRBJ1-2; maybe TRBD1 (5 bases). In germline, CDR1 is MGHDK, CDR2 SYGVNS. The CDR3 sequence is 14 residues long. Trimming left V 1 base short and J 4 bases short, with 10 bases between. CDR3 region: CASSELGELYGYTF. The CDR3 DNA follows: TGTGCCAGCAGTGAATTAGGGGAACTCTATGGCTACACCTTC.

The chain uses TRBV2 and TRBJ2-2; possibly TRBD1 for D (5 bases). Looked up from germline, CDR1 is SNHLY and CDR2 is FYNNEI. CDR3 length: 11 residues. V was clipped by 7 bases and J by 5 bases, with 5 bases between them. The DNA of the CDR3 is TGTGCCAGCAAGGGGACCGGGGAGCTGTTTTTT. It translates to CASKGTGELFF.

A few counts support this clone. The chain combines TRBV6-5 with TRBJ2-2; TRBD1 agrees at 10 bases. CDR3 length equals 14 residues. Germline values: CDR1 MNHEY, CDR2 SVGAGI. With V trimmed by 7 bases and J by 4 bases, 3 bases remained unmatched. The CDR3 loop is CASTGQGITGELFF. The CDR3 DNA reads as TGTGCCAGCACGGGACAGGGGATCACCGGGGAGCTGTTTTTT.

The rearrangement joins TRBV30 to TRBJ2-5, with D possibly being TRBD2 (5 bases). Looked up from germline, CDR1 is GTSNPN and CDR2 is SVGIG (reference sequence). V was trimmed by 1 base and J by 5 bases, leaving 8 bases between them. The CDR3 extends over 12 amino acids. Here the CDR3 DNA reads TGTGCCTGGAGTGGAGAGCGGGAGACCCAGTACTTC. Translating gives CAWSGERETQYF.

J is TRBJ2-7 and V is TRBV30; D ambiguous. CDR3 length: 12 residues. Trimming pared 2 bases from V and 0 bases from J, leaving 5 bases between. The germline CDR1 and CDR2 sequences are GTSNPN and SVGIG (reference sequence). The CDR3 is CAWSKGSYEQYF. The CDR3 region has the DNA TGTGCCTGGAGTAAAGGCTCCTACGAGCAGTACTTC.

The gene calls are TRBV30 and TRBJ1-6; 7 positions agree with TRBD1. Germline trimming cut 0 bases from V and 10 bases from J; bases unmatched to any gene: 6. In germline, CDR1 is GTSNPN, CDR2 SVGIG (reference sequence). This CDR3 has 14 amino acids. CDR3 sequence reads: CAWSVEGARSPLHF. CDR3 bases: TGTGCCTGGAGTGTAGAGGGGGCGAGGTCACCCCTCCACTTT.

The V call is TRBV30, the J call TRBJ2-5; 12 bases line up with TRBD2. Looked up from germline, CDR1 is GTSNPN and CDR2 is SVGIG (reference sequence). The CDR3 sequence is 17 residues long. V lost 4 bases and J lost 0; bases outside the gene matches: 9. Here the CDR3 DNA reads TGTGCCTGGACCCCCACCGGGACTAGCGGGTACCAAGAGACCCAGTACTTC. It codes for CAWTPTGTSGYQETQYF.

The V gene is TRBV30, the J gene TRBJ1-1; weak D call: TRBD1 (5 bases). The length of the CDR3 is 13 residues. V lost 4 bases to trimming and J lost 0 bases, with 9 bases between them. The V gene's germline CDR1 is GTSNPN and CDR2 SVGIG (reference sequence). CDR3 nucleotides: TGTGCCTGGAATTACAGGTTGAACACTGAAGCTTTCTTT. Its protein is CAWNYRLNTEAFF. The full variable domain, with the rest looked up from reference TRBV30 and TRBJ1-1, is SQTIHQWPATLVQPVGSPLSLECTVEGTSNPNLYWYRQAAGRGLQLLFYSVGIGQISSEVPQNLSASRPQDRQFILSSKKLLLSDSGFYLCAWNYRLNTEAFFGQGTRLTVV.

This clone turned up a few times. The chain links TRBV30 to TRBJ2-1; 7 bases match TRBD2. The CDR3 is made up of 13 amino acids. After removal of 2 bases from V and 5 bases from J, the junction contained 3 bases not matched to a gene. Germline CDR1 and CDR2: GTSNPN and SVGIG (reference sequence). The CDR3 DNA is TGTGCCTGGAGTCAGCGGGGTGACAATGAGCAGTTCTTC. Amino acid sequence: CAWSQRGDNEQFF. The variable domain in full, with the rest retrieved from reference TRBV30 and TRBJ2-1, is SQTIHQWPATLVQPVGSPLSLECTVEGTSNPNLYWYRQAAGRGLQLLFYSVGIGQISSEVPQNLSASRPQDRQFILSSKKLLLSDSGFYLCAWSQRGDNEQFFGPGTRLTVL.

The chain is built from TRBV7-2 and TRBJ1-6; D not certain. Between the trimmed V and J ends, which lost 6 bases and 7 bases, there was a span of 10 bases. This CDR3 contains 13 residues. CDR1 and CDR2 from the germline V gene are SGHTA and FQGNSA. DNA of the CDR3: TGTGCCAGCAGTTCGGGGTTCAATTCACCCCTCCACTTT. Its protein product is CASSSGFNSPLHF. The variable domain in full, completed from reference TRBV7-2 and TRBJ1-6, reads GAGVSQSPSNKVTEKGKDVELRCDPISGHTALYWYRQSLGQGLEFLIYFQGNSAPDKSGLPSDRFSAERTGGSVSTLTIQRTQQEDSAVYLCASSSGFNSPLHFGNGTRLTVT.

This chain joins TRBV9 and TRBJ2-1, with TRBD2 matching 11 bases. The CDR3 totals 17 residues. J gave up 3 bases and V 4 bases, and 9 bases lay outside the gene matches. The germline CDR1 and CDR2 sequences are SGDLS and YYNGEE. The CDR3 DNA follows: TGTGCCAGCAGCCCGCGACTAGCGGGGACCCTCTACAATGAGCAGTTCTTC. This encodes CASSPRLAGTLYNEQFF.

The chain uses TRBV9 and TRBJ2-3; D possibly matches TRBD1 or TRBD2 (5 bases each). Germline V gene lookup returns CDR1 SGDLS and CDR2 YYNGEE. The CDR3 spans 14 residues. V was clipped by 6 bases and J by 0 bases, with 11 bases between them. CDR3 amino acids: CASKPGPSTDTQYF. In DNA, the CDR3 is TGTGCCAGCAAACCGGGACCCAGCACAGATACGCAGTATTTT. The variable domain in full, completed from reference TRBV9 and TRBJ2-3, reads DSGVTQTPKHLITATGQRVTLRCSPRSGDLSVYWYQQSLDQGLQFLIQYYNGEERAKGNILERFSAQQFPDLHSELNLSSLELGDSALYFCASKPGPSTDTQYFGPGTRLTVL.

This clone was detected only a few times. CDR3: CASSLLQGRTNEQYF. The CDR3 DNA reads TGTGCCAGCAGCTTGCTCCAGGGAAGAACTAACGAGCAGTACTTC. The rearrangement uses TRBV5-4 and TRBJ2-7; TRBD1 is a possible D gene (5 bases). This CDR3 is 15 amino acids long. Looked up from germline, CDR1 is SGHNT and CDR2 is YYREEE (reference sequence). Trimming left V 1 base short and J 5 bases short, with 16 bases between.

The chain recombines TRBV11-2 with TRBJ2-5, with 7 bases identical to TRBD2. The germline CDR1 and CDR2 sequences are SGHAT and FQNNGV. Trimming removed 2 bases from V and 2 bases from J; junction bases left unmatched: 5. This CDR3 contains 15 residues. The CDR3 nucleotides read TGTGCCAGCAGCTTACACGGTAGCGGGCAAGAGACCCAGTACTTC. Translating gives CASSLHGSGQETQYF.

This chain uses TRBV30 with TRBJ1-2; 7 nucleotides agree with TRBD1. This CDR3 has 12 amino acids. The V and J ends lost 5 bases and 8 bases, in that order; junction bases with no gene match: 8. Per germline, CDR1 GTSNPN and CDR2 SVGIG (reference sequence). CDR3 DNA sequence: TGTGCCTGGCCCACAGGGGATCACGGCTACACCTTC. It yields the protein CAWPTGDHGYTF.

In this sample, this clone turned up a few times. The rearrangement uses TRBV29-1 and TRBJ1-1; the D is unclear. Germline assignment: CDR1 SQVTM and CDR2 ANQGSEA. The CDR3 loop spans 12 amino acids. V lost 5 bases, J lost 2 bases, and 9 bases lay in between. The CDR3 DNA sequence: TGCAGCGTTCTCCGGGATAACACTGAAGCTTTCTTT. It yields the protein CSVLRDNTEAFF.